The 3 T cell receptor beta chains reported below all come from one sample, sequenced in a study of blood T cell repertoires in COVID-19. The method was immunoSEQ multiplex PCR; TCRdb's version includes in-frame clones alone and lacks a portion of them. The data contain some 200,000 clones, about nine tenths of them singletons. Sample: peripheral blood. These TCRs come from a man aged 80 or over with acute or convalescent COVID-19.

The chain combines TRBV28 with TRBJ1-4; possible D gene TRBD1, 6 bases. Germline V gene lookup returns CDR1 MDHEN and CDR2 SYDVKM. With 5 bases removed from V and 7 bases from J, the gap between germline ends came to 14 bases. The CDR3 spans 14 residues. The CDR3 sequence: CASSPPGAIEKLFF. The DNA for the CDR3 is TGTGCCAGCAGTCCCCCAGGGGCTATTGAAAAACTGTTTTTT.

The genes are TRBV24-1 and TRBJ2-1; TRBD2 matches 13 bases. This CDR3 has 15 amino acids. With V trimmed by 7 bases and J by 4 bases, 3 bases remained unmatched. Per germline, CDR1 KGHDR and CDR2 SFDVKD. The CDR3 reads CATRGTSGKYNEQFF. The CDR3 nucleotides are TGTGCCACCAGGGGGACTAGCGGGAAATACAATGAGCAGTTCTTC.

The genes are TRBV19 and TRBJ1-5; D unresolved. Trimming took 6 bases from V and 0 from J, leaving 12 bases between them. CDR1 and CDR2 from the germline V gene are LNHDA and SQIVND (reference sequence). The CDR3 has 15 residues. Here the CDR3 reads CASSLTPYSNQPQHF. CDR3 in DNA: TGTGCCAGTAGCCTTACACCGTATAGCAATCAGCCCCAGCATTTT.